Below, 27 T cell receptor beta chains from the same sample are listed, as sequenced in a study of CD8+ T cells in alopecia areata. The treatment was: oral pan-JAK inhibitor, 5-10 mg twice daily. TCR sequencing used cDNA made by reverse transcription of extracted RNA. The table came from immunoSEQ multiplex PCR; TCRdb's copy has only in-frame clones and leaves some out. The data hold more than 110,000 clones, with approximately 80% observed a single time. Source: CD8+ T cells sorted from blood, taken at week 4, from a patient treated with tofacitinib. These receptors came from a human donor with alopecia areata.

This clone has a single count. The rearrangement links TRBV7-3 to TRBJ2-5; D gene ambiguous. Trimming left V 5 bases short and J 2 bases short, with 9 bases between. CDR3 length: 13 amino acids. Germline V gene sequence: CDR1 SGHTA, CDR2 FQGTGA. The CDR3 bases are TGTGCCAGCAGCCCACCCAATCAAGAGACCCAGTACTTC. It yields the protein CASSPPNQETQYF.

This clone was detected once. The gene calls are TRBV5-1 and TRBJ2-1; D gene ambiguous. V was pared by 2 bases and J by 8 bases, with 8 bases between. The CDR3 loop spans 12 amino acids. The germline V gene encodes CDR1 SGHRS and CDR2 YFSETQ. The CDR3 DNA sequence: TGCGCCAGCAGCTTCCGTCGAGATGAGCAGTTCTTC. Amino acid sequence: CASSFRRDEQFF.

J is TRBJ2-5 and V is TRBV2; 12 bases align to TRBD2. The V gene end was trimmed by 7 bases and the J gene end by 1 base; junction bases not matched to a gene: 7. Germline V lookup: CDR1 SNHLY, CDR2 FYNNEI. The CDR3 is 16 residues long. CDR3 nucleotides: TGTGCCAGCATTCTCGGACTAGCGGGGTTCCAAGAGACCCAGTACTTC. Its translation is CASILGLAGFQETQYF.

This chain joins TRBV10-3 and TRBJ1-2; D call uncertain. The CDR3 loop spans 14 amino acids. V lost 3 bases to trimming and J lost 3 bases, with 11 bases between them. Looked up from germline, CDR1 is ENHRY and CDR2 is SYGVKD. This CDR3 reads CAISDSVFYYGYTF. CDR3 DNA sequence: TGTGCCATCAGTGATTCAGTTTTTTACTATGGCTACACCTTC.

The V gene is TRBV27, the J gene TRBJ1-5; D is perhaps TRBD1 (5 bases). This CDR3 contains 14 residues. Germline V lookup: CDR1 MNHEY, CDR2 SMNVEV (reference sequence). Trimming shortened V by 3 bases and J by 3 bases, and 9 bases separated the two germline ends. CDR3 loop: CASSLGRFNQPQHF. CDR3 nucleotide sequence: TGTGCCAGCAGTTTGGGGCGCTTCAATCAGCCCCAGCATTTT.

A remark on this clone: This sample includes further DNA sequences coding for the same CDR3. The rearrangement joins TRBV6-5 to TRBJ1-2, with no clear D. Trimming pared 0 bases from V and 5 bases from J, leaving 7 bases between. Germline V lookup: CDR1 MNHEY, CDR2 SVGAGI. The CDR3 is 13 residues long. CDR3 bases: TGTGCCAGCAGTTACTCGACCGGGTATGGCTACACCTTC. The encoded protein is CASSYSTGYGYTF.

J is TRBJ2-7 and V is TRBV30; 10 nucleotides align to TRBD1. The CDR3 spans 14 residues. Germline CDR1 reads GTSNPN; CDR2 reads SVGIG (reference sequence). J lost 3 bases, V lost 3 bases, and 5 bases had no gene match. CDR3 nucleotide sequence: TGTGCCTGGAGCTCCGGGACAGGGGACTACGAGCAGTACTTC. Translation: CAWSSGTGDYEQYF.

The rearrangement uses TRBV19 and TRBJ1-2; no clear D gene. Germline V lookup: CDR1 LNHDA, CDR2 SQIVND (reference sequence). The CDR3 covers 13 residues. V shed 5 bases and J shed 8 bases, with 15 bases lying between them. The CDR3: CASSPSGRWGYTF. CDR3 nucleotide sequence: TGTGCCAGTAGTCCCTCAGGAAGATGGGGCTACACCTTC.

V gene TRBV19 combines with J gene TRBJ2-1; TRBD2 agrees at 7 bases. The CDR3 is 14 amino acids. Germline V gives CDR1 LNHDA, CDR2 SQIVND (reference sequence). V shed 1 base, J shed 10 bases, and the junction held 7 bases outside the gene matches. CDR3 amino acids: CASSIAAGRKEQFF. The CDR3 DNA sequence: TGTGCCAGTAGTATAGCAGCGGGGAGAAAAGAGCAGTTCTTC.

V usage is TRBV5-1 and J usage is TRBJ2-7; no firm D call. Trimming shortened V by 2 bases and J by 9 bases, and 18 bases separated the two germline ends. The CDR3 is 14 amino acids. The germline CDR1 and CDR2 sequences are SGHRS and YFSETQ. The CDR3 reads CASSFGGLVRWQYF. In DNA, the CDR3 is TGCGCCAGCAGCTTCGGCGGCCTCGTTCGATGGCAGTACTTC.

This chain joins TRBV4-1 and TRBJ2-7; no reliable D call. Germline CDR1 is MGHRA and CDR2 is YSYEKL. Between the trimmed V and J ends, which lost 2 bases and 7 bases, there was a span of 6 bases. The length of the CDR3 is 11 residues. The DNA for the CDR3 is TGCGCCAGCAGCCAAATGAGAGAGCAGTACTTC. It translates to CASSQMREQYF.

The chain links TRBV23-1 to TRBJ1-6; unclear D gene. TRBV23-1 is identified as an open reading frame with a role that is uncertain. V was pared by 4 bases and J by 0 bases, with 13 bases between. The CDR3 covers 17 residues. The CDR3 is CASSPERPSSYNSPLHF. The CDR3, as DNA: TGCGCCAGCAGTCCCGAACGGCCTAGCTCCTATAATTCACCCCTCCACTTT.

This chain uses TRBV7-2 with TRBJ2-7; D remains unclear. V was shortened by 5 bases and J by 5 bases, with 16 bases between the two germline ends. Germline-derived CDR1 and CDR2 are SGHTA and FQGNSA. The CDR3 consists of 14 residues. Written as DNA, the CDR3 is TGTGCCAGCAGCCTTATGACTCATCTGGACGAGCAGTACTTC. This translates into CASSLMTHLDEQYF.

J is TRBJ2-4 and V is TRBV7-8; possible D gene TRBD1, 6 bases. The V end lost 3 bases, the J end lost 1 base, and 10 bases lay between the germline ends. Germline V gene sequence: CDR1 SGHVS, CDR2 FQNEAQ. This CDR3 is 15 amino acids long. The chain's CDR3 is CASSLGASAKNIQYF. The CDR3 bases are TGTGCCAGCAGCTTGGGGGCTAGTGCCAAAAACATTCAGTACTTC.

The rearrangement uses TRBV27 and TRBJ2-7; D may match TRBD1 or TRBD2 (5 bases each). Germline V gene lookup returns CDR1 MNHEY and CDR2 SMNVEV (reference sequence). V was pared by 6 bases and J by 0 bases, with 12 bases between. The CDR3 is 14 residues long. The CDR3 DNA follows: TGTGCCAGCAGCGAGGGGACCGCCTCCTACGAGCAGTACTTC. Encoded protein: CASSEGTASYEQYF.

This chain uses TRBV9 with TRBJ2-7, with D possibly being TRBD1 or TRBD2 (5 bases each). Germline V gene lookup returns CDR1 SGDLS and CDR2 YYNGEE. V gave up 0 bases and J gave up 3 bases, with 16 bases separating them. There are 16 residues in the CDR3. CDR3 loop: CASSVDEGTSSYEQYF. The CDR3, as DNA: TGTGCCAGCAGCGTAGACGAGGGGACCTCAAGCTACGAGCAGTACTTC. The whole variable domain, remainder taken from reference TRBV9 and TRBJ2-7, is DSGVTQTPKHLITATGQRVTLRCSPRSGDLSVYWYQQSLDQGLQFLIQYYNGEERAKGNILERFSAQQFPDLHSELNLSSLELGDSALYFCASSVDEGTSSYEQYFGPGTRLTVT.

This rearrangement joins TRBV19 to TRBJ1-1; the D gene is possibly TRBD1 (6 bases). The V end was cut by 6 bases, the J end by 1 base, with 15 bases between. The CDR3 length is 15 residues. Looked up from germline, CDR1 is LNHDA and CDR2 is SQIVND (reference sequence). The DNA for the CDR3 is TGTGCCAGTAGCAGGCAACGGGGACAGAACACTGAAGCTTTCTTT. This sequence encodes CASSRQRGQNTEAFF.

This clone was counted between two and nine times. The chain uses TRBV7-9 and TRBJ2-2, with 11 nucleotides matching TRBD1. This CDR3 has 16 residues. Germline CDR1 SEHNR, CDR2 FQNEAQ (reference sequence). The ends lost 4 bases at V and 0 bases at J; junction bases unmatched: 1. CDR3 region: CASSSGQGANTGELFF. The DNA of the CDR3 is TGTGCCAGCAGCTCGGGACAGGGGGCGAACACCGGGGAGCTGTTTTTT.

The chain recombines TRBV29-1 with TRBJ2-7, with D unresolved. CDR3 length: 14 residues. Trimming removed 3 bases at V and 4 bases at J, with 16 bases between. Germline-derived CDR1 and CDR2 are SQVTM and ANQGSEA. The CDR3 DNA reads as TGCAGCGTTGAGTGGACCCTGGGCGGTTACGAGCAGTACTTC. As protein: CSVEWTLGGYEQYF.

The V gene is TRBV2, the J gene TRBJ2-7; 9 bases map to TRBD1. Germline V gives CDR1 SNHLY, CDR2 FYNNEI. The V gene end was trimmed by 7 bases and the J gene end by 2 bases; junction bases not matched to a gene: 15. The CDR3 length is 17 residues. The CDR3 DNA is TGTGCCAGCACAAGTAGAAACCGGGGACAGGGAACCTACGAGCAGTACTTC. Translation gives CASTSRNRGQGTYEQYF.

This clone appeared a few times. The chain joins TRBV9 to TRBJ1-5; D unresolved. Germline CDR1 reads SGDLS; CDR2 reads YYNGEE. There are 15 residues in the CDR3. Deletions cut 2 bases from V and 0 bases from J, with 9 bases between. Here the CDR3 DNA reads TGTGCCAGCAGCGTCAGTGGGTCTAGCAATCAGCCCCAGCATTTT. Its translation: CASSVSGSSNQPQHF.

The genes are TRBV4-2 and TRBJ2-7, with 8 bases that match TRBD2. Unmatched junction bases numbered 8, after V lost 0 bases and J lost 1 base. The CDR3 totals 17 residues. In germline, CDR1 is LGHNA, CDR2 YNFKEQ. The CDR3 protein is CASSQEESGGGSYEQYF. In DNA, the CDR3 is TGTGCCAGCAGCCAAGAGGAAAGCGGGGGTGGTTCCTACGAGCAGTACTTC.

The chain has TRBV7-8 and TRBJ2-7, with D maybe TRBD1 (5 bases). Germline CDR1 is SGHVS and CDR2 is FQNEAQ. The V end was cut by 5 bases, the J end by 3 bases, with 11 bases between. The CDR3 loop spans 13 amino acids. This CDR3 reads CASSPRQIYEQYF. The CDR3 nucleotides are TGTGCCAGCAGCCCCCGACAGATCTACGAGCAGTACTTC.

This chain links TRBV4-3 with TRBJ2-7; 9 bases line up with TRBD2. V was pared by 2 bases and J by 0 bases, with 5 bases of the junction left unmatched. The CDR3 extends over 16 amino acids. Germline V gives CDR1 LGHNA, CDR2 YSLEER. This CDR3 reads CASSQRAGGSSYEQYF. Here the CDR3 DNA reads TGCGCCAGCAGCCAAAGGGCGGGGGGGAGCTCCTACGAGCAGTACTTC.

CDR3 in amino acids: CASSPGTGLHNEQFF. The CDR3 DNA is TGTGCCAGCAGTCCCGGGACAGGGTTGCACAATGAGCAGTTCTTC. This chain connects TRBV27 to TRBJ2-1; TRBD1 matches 9 bases. Per germline, CDR1 MNHEY and CDR2 SMNVEV (reference sequence). The CDR3 length is 15 residues. Unmatched junction bases numbered 7, after V lost 5 bases and J lost 5 bases.

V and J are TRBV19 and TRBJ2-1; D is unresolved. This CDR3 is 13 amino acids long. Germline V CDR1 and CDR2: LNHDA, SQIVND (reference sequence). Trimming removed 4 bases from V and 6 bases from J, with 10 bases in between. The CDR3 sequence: CASSTRPLNEQFF. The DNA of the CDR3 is TGTGCCAGTAGTACGAGGCCGCTCAATGAGCAGTTCTTC.

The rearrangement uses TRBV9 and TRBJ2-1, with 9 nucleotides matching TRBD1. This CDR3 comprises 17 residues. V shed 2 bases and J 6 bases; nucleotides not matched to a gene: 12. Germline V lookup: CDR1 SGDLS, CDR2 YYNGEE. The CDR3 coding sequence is TGTGCCAGCAGCGTCGCCCGGGACAGGGAGAGGGGCAATGAGCAGTTCTTC. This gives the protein CASSVARDRERGNEQFF.